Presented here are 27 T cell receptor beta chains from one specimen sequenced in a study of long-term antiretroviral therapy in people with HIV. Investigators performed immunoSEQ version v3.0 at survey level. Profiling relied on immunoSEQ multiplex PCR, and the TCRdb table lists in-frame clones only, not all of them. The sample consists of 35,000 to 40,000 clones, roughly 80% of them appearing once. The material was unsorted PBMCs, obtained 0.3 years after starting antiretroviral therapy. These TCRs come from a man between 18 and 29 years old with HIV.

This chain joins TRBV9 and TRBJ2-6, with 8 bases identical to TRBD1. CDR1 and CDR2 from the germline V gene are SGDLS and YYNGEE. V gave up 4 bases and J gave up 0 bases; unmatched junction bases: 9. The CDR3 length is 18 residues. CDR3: CASSLPGQGRSGANVLTF. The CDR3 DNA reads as TGTGCCAGCAGCTTACCTGGACAGGGCCGCTCTGGGGCCAACGTCCTGACTTTC.

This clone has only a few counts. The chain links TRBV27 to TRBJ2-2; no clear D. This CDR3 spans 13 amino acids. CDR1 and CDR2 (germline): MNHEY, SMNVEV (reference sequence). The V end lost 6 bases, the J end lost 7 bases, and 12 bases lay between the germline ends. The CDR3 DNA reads TGTGCCAGCAGCTGGGCGGCAGACGGGGAGCTGTTTTTT. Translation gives CASSWAADGELFF.

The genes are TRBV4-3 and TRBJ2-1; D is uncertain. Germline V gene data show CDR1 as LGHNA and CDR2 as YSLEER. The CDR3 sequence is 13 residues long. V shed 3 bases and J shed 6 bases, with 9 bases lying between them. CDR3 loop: CASSQGWGNEQFF. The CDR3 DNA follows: TGCGCCAGCAGCCAGGGATGGGGCAATGAGCAGTTCTTC.

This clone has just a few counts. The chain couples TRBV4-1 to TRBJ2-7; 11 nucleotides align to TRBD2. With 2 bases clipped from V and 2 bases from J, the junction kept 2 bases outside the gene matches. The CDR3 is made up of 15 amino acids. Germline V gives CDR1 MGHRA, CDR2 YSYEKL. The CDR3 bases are TGCGCCAGCAGCCAATCGACTAGCGGGGCCTACGAGCAGTACTTC. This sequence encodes CASSQSTSGAYEQYF.

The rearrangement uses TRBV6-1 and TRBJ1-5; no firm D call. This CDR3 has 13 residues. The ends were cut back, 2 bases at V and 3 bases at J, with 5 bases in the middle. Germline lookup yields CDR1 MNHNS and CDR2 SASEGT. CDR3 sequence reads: CASSENHNQPQHF. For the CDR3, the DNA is TGTGCCAGCAGTGAAAACCACAATCAGCCCCAGCATTTT.

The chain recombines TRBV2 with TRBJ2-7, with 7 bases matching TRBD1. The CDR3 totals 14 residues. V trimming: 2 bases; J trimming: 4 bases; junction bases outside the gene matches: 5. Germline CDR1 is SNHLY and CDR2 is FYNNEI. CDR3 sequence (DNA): TGTGCCAGCAGTGAAAAGGGACAGCTATACGAGCAGTACTTC. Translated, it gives CASSEKGQLYEQYF.

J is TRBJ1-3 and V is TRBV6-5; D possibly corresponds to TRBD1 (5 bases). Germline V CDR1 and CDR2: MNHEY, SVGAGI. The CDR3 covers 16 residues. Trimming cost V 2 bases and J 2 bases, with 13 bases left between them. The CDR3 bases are TGTGCCAGCAGTTACGGATACGGGGGAGCTGGAAACACCATATATTTT. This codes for CASSYGYGGAGNTIYF.

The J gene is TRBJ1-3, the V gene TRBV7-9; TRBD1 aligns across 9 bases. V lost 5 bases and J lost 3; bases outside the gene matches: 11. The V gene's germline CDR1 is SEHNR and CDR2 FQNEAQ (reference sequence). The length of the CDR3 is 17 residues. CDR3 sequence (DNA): TGTGCCAGCAGCGAATCCTTGGACAGGGGCGATGGAAACACCATATATTTT. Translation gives CASSESLDRGDGNTIYF.

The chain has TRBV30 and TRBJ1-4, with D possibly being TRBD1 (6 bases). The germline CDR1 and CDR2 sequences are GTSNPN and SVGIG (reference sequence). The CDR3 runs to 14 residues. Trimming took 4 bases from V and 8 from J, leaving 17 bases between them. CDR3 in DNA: TGTGCCTGGACTCACAGGGCGCGCCAAGAAAAACTGTTTTTT. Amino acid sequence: CAWTHRARQEKLFF.

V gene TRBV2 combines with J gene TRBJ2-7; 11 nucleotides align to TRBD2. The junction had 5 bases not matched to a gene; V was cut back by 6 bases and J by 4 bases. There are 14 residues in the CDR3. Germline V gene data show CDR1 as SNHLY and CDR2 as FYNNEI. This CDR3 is CASRGSGGGYEQYF. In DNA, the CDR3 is TGTGCCAGCAGAGGTAGCGGGGGGGGGTACGAGCAGTACTTC.

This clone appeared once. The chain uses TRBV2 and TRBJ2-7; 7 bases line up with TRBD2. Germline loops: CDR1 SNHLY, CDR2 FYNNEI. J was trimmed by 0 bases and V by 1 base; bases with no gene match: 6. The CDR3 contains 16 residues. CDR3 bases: TGTGCCAGCAGTGAAGATTGGGACTATTACTCCTACGAGCAGTACTTC. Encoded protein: CASSEDWDYYSYEQYF.

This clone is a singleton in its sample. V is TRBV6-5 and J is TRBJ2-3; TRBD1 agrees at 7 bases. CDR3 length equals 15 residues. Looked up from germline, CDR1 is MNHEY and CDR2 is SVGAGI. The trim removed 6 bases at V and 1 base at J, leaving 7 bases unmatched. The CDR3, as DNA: TGTGCCAGCAGACCCGGACAGGATCGCACAGATACGCAGTATTTT. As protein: CASRPGQDRTDTQYF.

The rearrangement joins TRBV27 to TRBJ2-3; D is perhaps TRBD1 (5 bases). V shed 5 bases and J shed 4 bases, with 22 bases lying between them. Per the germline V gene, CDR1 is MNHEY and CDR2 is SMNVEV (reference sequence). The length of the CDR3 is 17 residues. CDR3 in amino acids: CASSPTQFITGADTQYF. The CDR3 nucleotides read TGTGCCAGCAGTCCCACACAGTTTATAACAGGTGCAGATACGCAGTATTTT.

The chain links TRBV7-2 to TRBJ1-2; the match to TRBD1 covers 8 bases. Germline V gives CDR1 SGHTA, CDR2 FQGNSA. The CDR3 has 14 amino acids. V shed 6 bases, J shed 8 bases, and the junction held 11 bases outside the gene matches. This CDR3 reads CASSSHQGALGYTF. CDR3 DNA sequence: TGTGCCAGCAGTTCACATCAGGGGGCGCTCGGCTACACCTTC.

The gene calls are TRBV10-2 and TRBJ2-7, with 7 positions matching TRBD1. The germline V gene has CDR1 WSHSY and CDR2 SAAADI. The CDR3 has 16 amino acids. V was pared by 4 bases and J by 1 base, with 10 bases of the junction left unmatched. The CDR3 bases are TGCGCCAGCAGTGGGACCGTCCGGGACAGTTCCTACGAGCAGTACTTC. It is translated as CASSGTVRDSSYEQYF.

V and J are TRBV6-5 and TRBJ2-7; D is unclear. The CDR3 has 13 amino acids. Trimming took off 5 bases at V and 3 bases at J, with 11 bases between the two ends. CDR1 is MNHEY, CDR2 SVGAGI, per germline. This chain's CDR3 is CASSKGPFYEQYF. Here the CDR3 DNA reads TGTGCCAGCAGTAAGGGTCCATTCTACGAGCAGTACTTC.

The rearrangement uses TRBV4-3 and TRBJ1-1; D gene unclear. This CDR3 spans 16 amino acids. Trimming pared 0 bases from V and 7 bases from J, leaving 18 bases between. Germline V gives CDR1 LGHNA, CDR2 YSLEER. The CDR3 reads CASSQDGFRSDVEAFF. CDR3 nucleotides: TGCGCCAGCAGCCAAGATGGGTTTAGGAGTGATGTTGAAGCTTTCTTT.

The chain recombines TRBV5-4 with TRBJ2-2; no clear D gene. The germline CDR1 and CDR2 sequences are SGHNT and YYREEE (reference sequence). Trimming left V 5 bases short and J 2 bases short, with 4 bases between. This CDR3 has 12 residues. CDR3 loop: CASRANTGELFF. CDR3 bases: TGTGCCAGCAGGGCAAACACCGGGGAGCTGTTTTTT. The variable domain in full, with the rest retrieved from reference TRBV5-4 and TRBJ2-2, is ETGVTQSPTHLIKTRGQQVTLRCSSQSGHNTVSWYQQALGQGPQFIFQYYREEENGRGNFPPRFSGLQFPNYSSELNVNALELDDSALYLCASRANTGELFFGEGSRLTVL.

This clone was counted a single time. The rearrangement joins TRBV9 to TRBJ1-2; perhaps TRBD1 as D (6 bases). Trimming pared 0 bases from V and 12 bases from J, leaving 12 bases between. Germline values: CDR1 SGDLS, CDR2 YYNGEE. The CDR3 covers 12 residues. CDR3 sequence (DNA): TGTGCCAGCAGCGTAGATCCGGGGGCCCACACCTTC. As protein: CASSVDPGAHTF.

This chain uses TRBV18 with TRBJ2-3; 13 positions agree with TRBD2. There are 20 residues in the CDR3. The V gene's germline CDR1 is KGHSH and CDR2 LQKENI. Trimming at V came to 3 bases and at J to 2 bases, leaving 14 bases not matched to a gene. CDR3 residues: CASSPTALAGGVHDTDTQYF. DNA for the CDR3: TGTGCCAGCTCACCCACGGCACTAGCGGGAGGGGTACACGACACAGATACGCAGTATTTT.

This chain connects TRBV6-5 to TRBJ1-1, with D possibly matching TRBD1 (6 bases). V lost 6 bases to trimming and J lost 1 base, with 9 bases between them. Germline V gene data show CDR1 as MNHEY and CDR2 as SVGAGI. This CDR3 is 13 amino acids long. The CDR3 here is CASSRTENTEAFF. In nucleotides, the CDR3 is TGTGCCAGCAGCCGGACAGAGAACACTGAAGCTTTCTTT.

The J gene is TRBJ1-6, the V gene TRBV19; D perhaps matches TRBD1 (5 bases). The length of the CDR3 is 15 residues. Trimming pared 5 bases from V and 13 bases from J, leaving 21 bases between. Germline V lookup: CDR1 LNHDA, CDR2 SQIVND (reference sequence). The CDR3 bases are TGTGCCAGTAGTTGGGGGGGGTCGGACGCTAGCCCCCTCCACTTT. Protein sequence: CASSWGGSDASPLHF.

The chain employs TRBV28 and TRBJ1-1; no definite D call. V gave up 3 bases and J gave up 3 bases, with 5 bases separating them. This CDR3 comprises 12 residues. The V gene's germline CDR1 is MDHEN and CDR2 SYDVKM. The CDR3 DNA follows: TGTGCCAGCAGTTTCCCGTACACTGAAGCTTTCTTT. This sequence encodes CASSFPYTEAFF. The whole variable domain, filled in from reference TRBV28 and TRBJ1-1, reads DVKVTQSSRYLVKRTGEKVFLECVQDMDHENMFWYRQDPGLGLRLIYFSYDVKMKEKGDIPEGYSVSREKKERFSLILESASTNQTSMYLCASSFPYTEAFFGQGTRLTVV.

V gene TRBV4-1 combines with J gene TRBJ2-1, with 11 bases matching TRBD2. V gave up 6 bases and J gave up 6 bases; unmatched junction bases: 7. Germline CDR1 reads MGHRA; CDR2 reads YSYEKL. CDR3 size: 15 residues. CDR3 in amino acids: CASRIAGGPFNEQFF. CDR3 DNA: TGCGCCAGCAGGATAGCGGGGGGGCCGTTCAATGAGCAGTTCTTC.

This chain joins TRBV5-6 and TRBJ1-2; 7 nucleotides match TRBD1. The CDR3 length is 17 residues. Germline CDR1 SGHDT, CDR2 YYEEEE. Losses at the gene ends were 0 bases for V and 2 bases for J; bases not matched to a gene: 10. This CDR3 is CASSLGAEGAINYGYTF. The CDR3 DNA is TGTGCCAGCAGCTTGGGGGCGGAGGGGGCTATAAACTATGGCTACACCTTC. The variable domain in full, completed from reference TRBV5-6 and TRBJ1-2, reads DAGVTQSPTHLIKTRGQQVTLRCSPKSGHDTVSWYQQALGQGPQFIFQYYEEEERQRGNFPDRFSGHQFPNYSSELNVNALLLGDSALYLCASSLGAEGAINYGYTFGSGTRLTVV.

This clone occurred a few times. The CDR3 loop reads CASSSNRGHNTGELFF. The CDR3 DNA reads TGTGCCAGCAGCTCCAACAGGGGCCATAACACCGGGGAGCTGTTTTTT. This rearrangement joins TRBV7-9 to TRBJ2-2, with 7 bases identical to TRBD1. CDR3 size: 16 residues. CDR1 is SEHNR and CDR2 is FQNEAQ in the germline V gene (reference sequence). V dropped 4 bases and J dropped 2; count of bases not matched to a gene: 7.

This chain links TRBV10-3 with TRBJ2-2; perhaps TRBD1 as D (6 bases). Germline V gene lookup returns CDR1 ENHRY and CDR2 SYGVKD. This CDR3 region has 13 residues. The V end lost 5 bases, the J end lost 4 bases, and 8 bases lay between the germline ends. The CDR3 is CAISLGGTGELFF. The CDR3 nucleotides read TGTGCCATCAGTCTAGGGGGCACCGGGGAGCTGTTTTTT.